This T cell receptor beta chain stems from a study of human T cells and chemical hapten exposure. As for the study in general: Small discrepancies in pooled library volume mainly accounted for the varying TCR yields per sample.

This clonotype was recorded many times. V lost 3 bases to trimming and J lost 6 bases, with 8 bases between them. Per germline, CDR1 MGHRA and CDR2 YSYEKL. CDR3 length: 12 residues. TCRdb reprocessed the RACE reads with MiXCR, giving one entry per CDR3 protein. Of 80,000 to 95,000 distinct CDR3 sequences detected, 9.6% appear once; the ten largest clones hold approximately 3.8%. As for time point: pre-sensitization, week 0. The treatment was: therapeutic diphenylcyclopropenone sensitization with weekly scalp DPC. The study enrolled 18 to 70-year-old alopecia patients suitable for DPC. Unfractionated whole blood was the source of the extracted total RNA.

The starting material was whole blood, obtained in connection with sensitization to the hapten diphenylcyclopropenone (DPC). The receptor comes from a woman aged 40 to 50 with alopecia areata. Some clones in this sample may be carry-over from other donors' samples. V and J are TRBV4-1 and TRBJ1-1; D uncertain. CDR3 nucleotide sequence: TGCGCCAGCAGCCAGGGAGGCGCTGAAGCTTTCTTT. Protein: CASSQGGAEAFF.